This T cell receptor beta chain was captured by sequencing in a study of beta chain features in type 1 diabetes. Whole-study results and caveats: Type 1 diabetes patients had moderately but significantly shorter TCRB CDR3s in all four CD4+ subsets.

Per germline, CDR1 SNHLY and CDR2 FYNNEI. The V and J ends lost 5 bases and 2 bases, in that order; junction bases with no gene match: 6. This CDR3 spans 15 amino acids. This clone was seen only a few times. Its antigen is not known. Expressed TCRB transcripts got sequenced, as all isolated RNA was reverse transcribed. The data were produced by immunoSEQ multiplex PCR, yet TCRdb's version contains in-frame clones alone and is incomplete. The sample carries 200,000 to 250,000 clones, roughly 13% recorded once. The material sequenced was naive CD4+ T cells from blood. The V gene is TRBV2, the J gene TRBJ2-7, with 10 bases lining up with TRBD1. The origin of this receptor is a man aged 25-45 years with type 1 diabetes. This CDR3 reads CASSLRTGGAYEQYF. In DNA, the CDR3 is TGTGCCAGCAGTCTTCGGACAGGGGGGGCCTACGAGCAGTACTTC.